One sample yielded the 2 T cell receptor beta chains listed below, sequenced in a study of tumour-infiltrating T cells in Burkitt lymphoma. The method was immunoSEQ multiplex PCR; TCRdb's version includes in-frame clones alone and lacks a portion of them. Here the sample spans thousands of clones, about a sixth being singletons. The sequenced sample was tumor tissue. The source of these receptors is a human donor with diffuse large B-cell lymphoma.

The chain has TRBV6-5 and TRBJ2-2; D not resolved. The CDR3 is made up of 15 amino acids. Germline-derived CDR1 and CDR2 are MNHEY and SVGAGI. Trimming took 0 bases from V and 0 from J, leaving 5 bases between them. CDR3 nucleotides: TGTGCCAGCAGTTACTCAGTAGCGAACACCGGGGAGCTGTTTTTT. It specifies CASSYSVANTGELFF.

This clone was seen more than once but under ten times. This chain uses TRBV7-3 with TRBJ2-3; 11 bases are a match to TRBD2. There are 16 residues in the CDR3. Germline V lookup: CDR1 SGHTA, CDR2 FQGTGA. V lost 4 bases, J lost 1 base, and 4 bases stayed unmatched. Here the CDR3 reads CASSSGSGRGTDTQYF. As DNA, the CDR3 is TGTGCCAGCAGCTCGGGTAGCGGGAGGGGCACAGATACGCAGTATTTT. The full variable domain, with the rest looked up from reference TRBV7-3 and TRBJ2-3, is GAGVSQTPSNKVTEKGKYVELRCDPISGHTALYWYRQSLGQGPEFLIYFQGTGAADDSGLPNDRFFAVRPEGSVSTLKIQRTERGDSAVYLCASSSGSGRGTDTQYFGPGTRLTVL.